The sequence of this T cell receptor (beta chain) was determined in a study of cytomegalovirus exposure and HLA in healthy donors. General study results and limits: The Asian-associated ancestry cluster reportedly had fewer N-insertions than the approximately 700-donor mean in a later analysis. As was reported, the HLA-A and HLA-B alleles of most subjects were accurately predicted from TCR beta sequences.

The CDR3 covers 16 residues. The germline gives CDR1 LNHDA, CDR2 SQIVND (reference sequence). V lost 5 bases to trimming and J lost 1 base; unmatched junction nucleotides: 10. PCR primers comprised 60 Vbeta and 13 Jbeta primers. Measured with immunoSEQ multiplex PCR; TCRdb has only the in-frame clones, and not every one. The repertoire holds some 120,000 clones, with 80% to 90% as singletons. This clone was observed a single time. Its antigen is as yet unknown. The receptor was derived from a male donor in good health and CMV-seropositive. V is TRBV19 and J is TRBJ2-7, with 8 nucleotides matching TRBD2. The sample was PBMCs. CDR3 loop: CASSFMGERGSYEQYF. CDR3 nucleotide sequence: TGTGCCAGTAGTTTCATGGGCGAGCGGGGGTCCTACGAGCAGTACTTC.